The clone carrying this TCR beta chain was counted a few times. Its antigen is currently unknown. The data derive from a study of T cell responses to AZD1222 COVID-19 vaccine. Study-level points and caveats: In a largely white British group with more females than males, clonal diversity was possibly underestimated. Reportedly, close to half of spike-specific TCRs are directed against unmutated variant regions. Repertoire sampling was restricted to post-peak T cell response timepoints.

Sequencing was performed with immunoSEQ multiplex PCR; in TCRdb, only in-frame clones are kept and a portion is missing. The data show about 140,000 clones, with just under 95% seen just once and around 1.7% held by the top ten. The CDR3 covers 15 residues. Per germline, CDR1 SGHRS and CDR2 YFSETQ. Trimming took off 4 bases at V and 6 bases at J, with 17 bases between the two ends. The clonotype comes from an adult in good health. V usage is TRBV5-1 and J usage is TRBJ1-5, with unresolved D. The sample was peripheral blood, taken on day 0 of AZD1222 vaccination. In nucleotides, the CDR3 is TGCGCCAGCAGCCCCTCCGCGGCCAGCGGTCAGCCCCAGCATTTT. Translation gives CASSPSAASGQPQHF. Full variable domain (outside the CDR3, taken from reference TRBV5-1 and TRBJ1-5): KAGVTQTPRYLIKTRGQQVTLSCSPISGHRSVSWYQQTPGQGLQFLFEYFSETQRNKGNFPGRFSGRQFSNSRSEMNVSTLELGDSALYLCASSPSAASGQPQHFGDGTRLSIL.